The text below deals with one T cell receptor beta chain. The antigen remains unidentified. V shed 3 bases and J shed 1 base, with 10 bases lying between them. Germline lookup yields CDR1 DFQATT and CDR2 SNEGSKA (reference sequence). The CDR3 sequence is 14 residues long. Some clones are missing from TCRdb's copy, which holds only in-frame ones; the method was immunoSEQ multiplex PCR. Among approximately 160,000 clones, 90% were seen once, and the ten largest hold about 2.6%. These data belong to a study of T cell responses to AZD1222 COVID-19 vaccine. Findings and caveats of the study: Unmutated regions of variants are reportedly targeted by nearly half of spike-specific TCRs. Vaccine-associated CD4 TCRs ranged over spike, dominating at 160-218 and 743-854. White British ancestry dominated among donors, who included more females, and clonal diversity was possibly underestimated.

The source was peripheral blood, collected on day 0 of AZD1222 vaccination. This receptor was obtained from an adult in good health. The rearrangement joins TRBV20-1 to TRBJ2-1; TRBD1 might be the D (6 bases). The CDR3: CSASETGSYNEQFF. The CDR3 coding sequence is TGCAGTGCTAGTGAGACAGGTTCCTACAATGAGCAGTTCTTC.